This entry concerns a single T cell receptor beta chain. What it binds is not known. The donors were all Caucasian adults (living in Nashville, Tennessee). About 100 million PBMCs supplied genomic DNA for unsorted samples. Spread over ten immunoSEQ deep assay plates, unsorted PBMC DNA underwent sequencing. The assay was immunoSEQ multiplex PCR, and TCRdb's table has in-frame clones only and misses some. This sample has about half a million clones, with 60% to 80% found just once. This entry is derived from a study of shared clonotypes between healthy human individuals. Study conclusions and caveats: The donor pool, a small one, limited the genetic and exposure-history diversity represented.

Germline-derived CDR1 and CDR2 are SGDLS and YYNGEE. This CDR3 has 13 residues. Trimming cost V 0 bases and J 5 bases, with 8 bases left between them. Sequenced material: PBMCs. This clonotype was sampled from a woman in her forties in good health. Some clones in this sample may be carry-over from other donors' samples. The chain combines TRBV9 with TRBJ1-1; D is uncertain. The CDR3, as DNA: TGTGCCAGCAGCGTAGAATCATCGACTGAAGCTTTCTTT. Translating it yields CASSVESSTEAFF.